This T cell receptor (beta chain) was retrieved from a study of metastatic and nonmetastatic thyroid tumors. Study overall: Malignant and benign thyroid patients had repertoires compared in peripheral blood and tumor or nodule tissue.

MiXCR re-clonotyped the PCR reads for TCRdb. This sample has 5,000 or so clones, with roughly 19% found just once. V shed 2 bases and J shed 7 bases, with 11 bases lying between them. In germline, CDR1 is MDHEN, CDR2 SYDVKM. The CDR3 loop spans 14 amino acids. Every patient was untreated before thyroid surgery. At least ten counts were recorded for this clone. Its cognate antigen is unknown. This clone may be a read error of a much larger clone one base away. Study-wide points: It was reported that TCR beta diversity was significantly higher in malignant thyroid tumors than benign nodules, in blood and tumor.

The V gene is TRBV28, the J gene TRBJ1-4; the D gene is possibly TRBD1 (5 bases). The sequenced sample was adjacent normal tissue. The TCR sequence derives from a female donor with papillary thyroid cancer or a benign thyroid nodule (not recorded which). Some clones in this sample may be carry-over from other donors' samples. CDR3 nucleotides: TGTGCCAGCAGTTTAGGGGGTGATGTTGAAAAACTGTTTTTT. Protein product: CASSLGGDVEKLFF.